The T cell receptor beta chain under discussion was sequenced for a study of blood T cells in healthy people across ages. For the second PCR, which ran for about 7 to 11 cycles, a sample-barcoded 5' primer and a J-beta primer mix were used. From the 5' RACE reads, TCRdb called clonotypes with MiXCR, one entry per CDR3 protein. The table shows hundreds of thousands of distinct CDR3 sequences, with more than 25% occurring only once. There are a few counts of this clonotype. The clonotype comes from a woman aged 80 or over in good health. Sequenced: blood.

The CDR3 DNA sequence: TGTGCCAGCAGCGAATTTAACAGGGGAAGAACTGAAGCTTTCTTT. This translates into CASSEFNRGRTEAFF. The chain combines TRBV7-2 with TRBJ1-1; 7 nucleotides agree with TRBD1. From germline, CDR1 is SGHTA and CDR2 FQGNSA. The CDR3 sequence is 15 residues long. Trimming took 5 bases from V and 5 from J; bases not matched to a gene: 11.